The 23 T cell receptor beta chains below were found in one sample sequenced in a study of OX40 agonist ivuxolimab in advanced cancers. Libraries were prepared through the immunoSEQ multiplex PCR assay. The source is immuneACCESS, and TCRdb retained only in-frame sequences with V and J called. Part of the clones is not carried over; for the studies checked, unresolved V genes explain less than half of this, and the remainder is unexplained. For this sample the table gives around 80,000 clones, of which around 83% were detected only once. Together, the top ten hold around 0.97% of the sample. Sequencing used CD4+ or CD8+ T cells sorted from blood, obtained in a trial of the OX40 agonist ivuxolimab. The receptors originated from an adult with an advanced solid tumor such as melanoma, head and neck, liver or kidney cancer.

A word on this clone: This could be a read error, since a much larger clone is one nucleotide away. The sample contains more than one DNA sequence encoding this CDR3. The V call is TRBV7-9, the J call TRBJ1-1; D is undetermined. The V end was cut by 5 bases, the J end by 0 bases, with 7 bases between. The CDR3 runs 13 residues. The germline V gene encodes CDR1 SEHNR and CDR2 FQNEAQ (reference sequence). CDR3: CASSATVNTEAFF. The CDR3 region has the DNA TGTGCCAGCAGCGCGACGGTGAACACTGAAGCTTTCTTT. The full variable domain, its missing parts supplied by reference TRBV7-9 and TRBJ1-1, is DTGVSQNPRHKITKRGQNVTFRCDPISEHNRLYWYRQTLGQGPEFLTYFQNEAQLEKSRLLSDRFSAERPKGSFSTLEIQRTEQGDSAMYLCASSATVNTEAFFGQGTRLTVV.

The chain uses TRBV6-1 and TRBJ1-1; 8 bases map to TRBD1. The CDR3 consists of 16 residues. V was clipped by 4 bases and J by 5 bases; unmatched bases: 12. Per germline, CDR1 MNHNS and CDR2 SASEGT. CDR3 in amino acids: CASSARQGSEATEAFF. For the CDR3, the DNA is TGTGCCAGCAGTGCCCGACAGGGGAGTGAGGCGACTGAAGCTTTCTTT.

V usage is TRBV5-6 and J usage is TRBJ2-5, with D maybe TRBD2 (5 bases). The ends were cut back, 0 bases at V and 1 base at J, with 7 bases in the middle. There are 14 residues in the CDR3. Looked up from germline, CDR1 is SGHDT and CDR2 is YYEEEE. CDR3 region: CASSLGERQETQYF. DNA for the CDR3: TGTGCCAGCAGCTTGGGGGAGCGCCAAGAGACCCAGTACTTC. The full variable domain, completed using reference TRBV5-6 and TRBJ2-5, is DAGVTQSPTHLIKTRGQQVTLRCSPKSGHDTVSWYQQALGQGPQFIFQYYEEEERQRGNFPDRFSGHQFPNYSSELNVNALLLGDSALYLCASSLGERQETQYFGPGTRLLVL.

The chain combines TRBV6-5 with TRBJ2-2, with 8 positions matching TRBD1. The CDR3 loop spans 14 amino acids. V was pared by 5 bases and J by 6 bases, with 5 bases of the junction left unmatched. Germline V gene sequence: CDR1 MNHEY, CDR2 SVGAGI. CDR3 nucleotide sequence: TGTGCCAGCAGTGGACAGGGTCCCCCCGGGGAGCTGTTTTTT. Its translation: CASSGQGPPGELFF.

The V gene is TRBV19, the J gene TRBJ1-4, with D possibly TRBD1 on 6 matching bases. V dropped 7 bases and J dropped 5 bases, with 11 bases sitting between them. CDR1 is LNHDA, CDR2 SQIVND, per germline (reference sequence). CDR3 size: 13 residues. The CDR3 spells CASKDSANEKLFF. CDR3 bases: TGTGCCAGTAAGGACAGCGCAAATGAAAAACTGTTTTTT.

This clone was seen just once. V usage is TRBV4-1 and J usage is TRBJ1-2; possibly TRBD1 for D (6 bases). Per germline, CDR1 MGHRA and CDR2 YSYEKL. Trimming removed 7 bases at V and 8 bases at J, with 20 bases between. The CDR3 extends over 14 amino acids. CDR3 coding DNA: TGCGCCAGCAAGGCCGGGGGGCGAATCCAAGGCTACACCTTC. Amino acids: CASKAGGRIQGYTF.

The rearrangement links TRBV7-9 to TRBJ2-5; either TRBD1 or TRBD2 may supply D (6 bases each). Trimming took off 11 bases at V and 5 bases at J, with 18 bases between the two ends. The CDR3 is 13 amino acids. Germline assignment: CDR1 SEHNR and CDR2 FQNEAQ (reference sequence). CDR3 bases: TGTGCCGCCACCGACAGGAGCGGGGAGACCCAGTACTTC. Amino acid sequence: CAATDRSGETQYF.

The V call is TRBV19, the J call TRBJ1-1; 7 bases are a match to TRBD1. The CDR3 length is 14 residues. Trimming cost V 4 bases and J 4 bases; bases outside gene matches: 6. The V gene's germline CDR1 is LNHDA and CDR2 SQIVND (reference sequence). This CDR3 is CASSNKGAFTEAFF. CDR3 in DNA: TGTGCCAGTAGTAACAAGGGGGCCTTCACTGAAGCTTTCTTT.

The J gene is TRBJ2-3, the V gene TRBV5-1; 8 bases are shared with TRBD2. This CDR3 is built from 15 residues. CDR1 is SGHRS and CDR2 is YFSETQ in the germline V gene. The V segment lost 2 bases and the J segment 5 bases; nucleotides outside the gene matches: 7. CDR3 residues: CASSLGSGVVDTQYF. The CDR3 DNA follows: TGCGCCAGCAGCTTAGGTAGCGGGGTAGTAGATACGCAGTATTTT.

The gene calls are TRBV18 and TRBJ1-3; 11 bases map to TRBD1. Germline CDR1 is KGHSH and CDR2 is LQKENI. The CDR3 is 17 residues long. V lost 3 bases, J lost 1 base, and 5 bases stayed unmatched. The CDR3 sequence is CASSPGQGDISGNTIYF. In DNA, the CDR3 is TGTGCCAGCTCACCGGGACAGGGGGACATTTCTGGAAACACCATATATTTT.

The table lists this clone with a few counts. The rearrangement joins TRBV7-7 to TRBJ1-1, with TRBD1 identical over 8 bases. After removal of 5 bases from V and 4 bases from J, the junction contained 3 bases not matched to a gene. Germline lookup yields CDR1 SSHAT and CDR2 FNYEAQ (reference sequence). This CDR3 has 13 amino acids. The CDR3 sequence: CASSAGGLTEAFF. CDR3 sequence (DNA): TGTGCCAGCAGCGCAGGGGGCCTCACTGAAGCTTTCTTT.

V and J are TRBV30 and TRBJ2-7, with D possibly matching TRBD2 (6 bases). Germline CDR1 GTSNPN, CDR2 SVGIG (reference sequence). Between the trimmed V and J ends, which lost 0 bases and 3 bases, there was a span of 12 bases. The CDR3 loop spans 14 amino acids. This chain's CDR3 is CAWSVRRGYYEQYF. The CDR3, as DNA: TGTGCCTGGAGTGTACGGAGGGGTTACTACGAGCAGTACTTC. The variable domain in full, completed from reference TRBV30 and TRBJ2-7, reads SQTIHQWPATLVQPVGSPLSLECTVEGTSNPNLYWYRQAAGRGLQLLFYSVGIGQISSEVPQNLSASRPQDRQFILSSKKLLLSDSGFYLCAWSVRRGYYEQYFGPGTRLTVT.

Only one count was recorded for this clone. The chain uses TRBV29-1 and TRBJ1-1, with TRBD1 as a possible D gene (5 bases). Germline-derived CDR1 and CDR2 are SQVTM and ANQGSEA. Trimming stripped 4 bases from V and 4 bases from J, with 16 bases between. The CDR3 is 14 amino acids. The CDR3 loop is CSVVAGTGGTEAFF. CDR3 sequence (DNA): TGCAGCGTTGTAGCCGGAACGGGGGGCACTGAAGCTTTCTTT.

The V gene is TRBV7-9, the J gene TRBJ2-1; TRBD1 or TRBD2 may be the D gene (5 bases each). The ends were cut back, 3 bases at V and 6 bases at J, with 15 bases in the middle. Germline V CDR1 and CDR2: SEHNR, FQNEAQ (reference sequence). The CDR3 sequence is 15 residues long. The CDR3 sequence is CASSFRAGTVNEQFF. As DNA, the CDR3 is TGTGCCAGCAGCTTTCGGGCAGGGACGGTCAATGAGCAGTTCTTC.

This sequence joins TRBV29-1 and TRBJ1-1; tentative D call: TRBD1 (5 bases). CDR1 is SQVTM and CDR2 is ANQGSEA in the germline V gene. Trimming removed 4 bases at V and 10 bases at J, with 19 bases between. CDR3 size: 13 residues. The CDR3 DNA reads TGCAGCGTTGTCTTGGGGGGTGCGCTAGTAGCTTTCTTT. Its protein product is CSVVLGGALVAFF.

This clone was detected only once. V is TRBV27 and J is TRBJ2-4, with 7 nucleotides matching TRBD2. Germline loops: CDR1 MNHEY, CDR2 SMNVEV (reference sequence). The V gene end was trimmed by 4 bases and the J gene end by 6 bases; junction bases not matched to a gene: 6. This CDR3 comprises 14 residues. CDR3 bases: TGTGCCAGCAGTTCGCCCGGGGAGGGAAACATTCAGTACTTC. Its protein is CASSSPGEGNIQYF.

The V gene is TRBV19, the J gene TRBJ2-7; D is possibly TRBD2 (6 bases). CDR1 is LNHDA, CDR2 SQIVND, per germline (reference sequence). V lost 0 bases, J lost 9 bases, and 15 bases lay in between. The CDR3 is 14 amino acids. The CDR3 nucleotides read TGTGCCAGTAGTATAGACCCTTCTCGGGGAGGGCAGTACTTC. Residues: CASSIDPSRGGQYF.

The chain combines TRBV12-5 with TRBJ1-4, with D uncertain. From germline, CDR1 is LGHNT and CDR2 FRNRAP. This CDR3 region has 14 residues. V was shortened by 4 bases and J by 4 bases, with 10 bases between the two germline ends. The CDR3 DNA reads as TGTGCTAGTGGTTCGGACCCTTTTAATGAAAAACTGTTTTTT. Amino acids: CASGSDPFNEKLFF.

The chain recombines TRBV5-5 with TRBJ2-2; 9 nucleotides match TRBD1. J was trimmed by 5 bases and V by 4 bases; bases with no gene match: 12. Germline values: CDR1 SGHKS, CDR2 YYEKEE (reference sequence). The CDR3 contains 17 residues. As DNA, the CDR3 is TGTGCCAGCAGCCCCCCGGACCGGGACAGGGTAACCGGGGAGCTGTTTTTT. Amino acid sequence: CASSPPDRDRVTGELFF. The whole variable domain, remainder taken from reference TRBV5-5 and TRBJ2-2, is DAGVTQSPTHLIKTRGQQVTLRCSPISGHKSVSWYQQVLGQGPQFIFQYYEKEERGRGNFPDRFSARQFPNYSSELNVNALLLGDSALYLCASSPPDRDRVTGELFFGEGSRLTVL.

This rearrangement joins TRBV6-5 to TRBJ2-7, with TRBD1 matching over 7 bases. The germline gives CDR1 MNHEY, CDR2 SVGAGI. There are 13 residues in the CDR3. The V gene end was trimmed by 7 bases and the J gene end by 3 bases; junction bases not matched to a gene: 6. The CDR3 DNA follows: TGTGCCAGCACGAGGGGGCTTAACTACGAGCAGTACTTC. Its translation is CASTRGLNYEQYF.

The J gene is TRBJ2-5, the V gene TRBV19; 8 nucleotides match TRBD2. Germline CDR1 reads LNHDA; CDR2 reads SQIVND (reference sequence). With 6 bases clipped from V and 4 bases from J, the junction kept 4 bases outside the gene matches. The CDR3 runs to 13 residues. The DNA for the CDR3 is TGTGCCAGTAGCCTTACTAGCGGAGAGACCCAGTACTTC. This encodes CASSLTSGETQYF.

The chain employs TRBV14 and TRBJ2-7; 10 bases are shared with TRBD1. The CDR3 is 15 amino acids. After removal of 4 bases from V and 2 bases from J, the junction contained 5 bases not matched to a gene. CDR1 and CDR2 (germline): SGHDN, FVKESK. The DNA for the CDR3 is TGTGCCAGCAGCCCGGACAGGGGGACTGCCTACGAGCAGTACTTC. It yields the protein CASSPDRGTAYEQYF.

The CDR3 DNA reads TGCAGCGGCGCAACTAATGTTGGGGACAATGAGCAGTTCTTC. Its translation is CSGATNVGDNEQFF. The rearrangement links TRBV29-1 to TRBJ2-1; unclear D gene. The V end lost 7 bases, the J end lost 5 bases, and 18 bases lay between the germline ends. Germline V gene sequence: CDR1 SQVTM, CDR2 ANQGSEA. The CDR3 contains 14 residues.